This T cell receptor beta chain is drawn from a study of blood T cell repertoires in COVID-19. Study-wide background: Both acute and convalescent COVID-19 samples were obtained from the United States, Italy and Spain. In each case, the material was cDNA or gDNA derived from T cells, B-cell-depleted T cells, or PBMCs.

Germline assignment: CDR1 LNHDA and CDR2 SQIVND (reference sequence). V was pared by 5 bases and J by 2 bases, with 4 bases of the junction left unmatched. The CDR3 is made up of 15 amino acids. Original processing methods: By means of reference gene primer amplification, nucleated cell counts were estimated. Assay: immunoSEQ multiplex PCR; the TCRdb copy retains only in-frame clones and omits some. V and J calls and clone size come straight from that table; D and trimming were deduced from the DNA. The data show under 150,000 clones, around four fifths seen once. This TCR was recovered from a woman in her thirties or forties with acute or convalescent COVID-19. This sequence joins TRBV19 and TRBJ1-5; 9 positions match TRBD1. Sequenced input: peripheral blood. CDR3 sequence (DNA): TGTGCCAGTAGTTTTGACAGGGGGGGCAATCAGCCCCAGCATTTT. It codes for CASSFDRGGNQPQHF.